The table lists the clone carrying this T cell receptor (beta chain) with a few counts. Construction of the TCR beta libraries employed iRepertoire HTBI primers in conjunction with Arm-PCR of CDR3 regions. MiXCR, applied by TCRdb to the multiplex PCR reads, yields one record per CDR3 protein. The sample carries more than 300,000 distinct CDR3 sequences, roughly a fifth recorded once. The data were obtained in a study of regulatory T cells in long-lasting Graves disease. The CDR3 runs 14 residues. CDR1 is MDHEN, CDR2 SYDVKM, per germline. Time point meaning: persistent/refractory GD, antithyroid drugs over 5 years with positive TRAb. The TCR library was made from RNA that had been extracted from PBMCs in TRIzol.

The receptor was isolated from a female donor with Graves disease. This chain connects TRBV28 to TRBJ1-5, with no clear D. Sequenced material: peripheral blood mononuclear cells (PBMCs), taken when the disease was refractory, from a patient treated with antithyroid drugs. This CDR3 is CAGGSGSRNQPQHF. The CDR3 DNA reads as TGTGCGGGCGGCTCGGGGTCACGGAATCAGCCCCAGCATTTT.